This TCR beta chain was identified during a study of blood T cell repertoires in COVID-19. Study at large: Sources were T cells, B-cell-depleted T cells, or PBMCs; the material itself was cDNA or gDNA.

In assigning cohorts, the study relied on participant-reported clinical history. Per the original data handling: Amplification from reference gene primers served as the basis for estimated nucleated cell counts. Clones were sequenced by immunoSEQ multiplex PCR, and TCRdb holds only the in-frame ones, with some missing. D and trimming were read from the DNA, whereas the V and J calls and clone size are those reported in that table. The sample includes about 150,000 clones, approximately 78% seen only once; the top ten take over 5%. The CDR3 totals 16 residues. Trimming shortened V by 0 bases and J by 4 bases, and 11 bases separated the two germline ends. Germline CDR1 and CDR2: SGHRS and YFSETQ.

The chain uses TRBV5-1 and TRBJ1-6; possibly TRBD1 for D (6 bases). Sequencing was done on a sample of PBMCs or T cells enriched from blood (not recorded which). The clonotype originates from a woman aged 45-65 years who had recovered from COVID-19. CDR3 sequence (DNA): TGCGCCAGCAGCTTGGGGGCAGGGACATATAATTCACCCCTCCACTTT. Amino acids: CASSLGAGTYNSPLHF.